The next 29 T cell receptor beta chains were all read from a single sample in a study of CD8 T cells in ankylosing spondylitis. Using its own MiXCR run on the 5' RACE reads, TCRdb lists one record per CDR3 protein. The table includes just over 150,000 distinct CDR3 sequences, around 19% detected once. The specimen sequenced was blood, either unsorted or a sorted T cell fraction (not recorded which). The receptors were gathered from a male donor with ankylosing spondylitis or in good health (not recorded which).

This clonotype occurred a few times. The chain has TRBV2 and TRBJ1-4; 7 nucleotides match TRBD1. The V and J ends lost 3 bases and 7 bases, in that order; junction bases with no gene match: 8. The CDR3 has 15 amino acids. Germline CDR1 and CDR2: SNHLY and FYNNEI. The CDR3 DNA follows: TGTGCCAGCAGTGATCATGCCTACAGGGGTGAAAAACTGTTTTTT. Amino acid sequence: CASSDHAYRGEKLFF.

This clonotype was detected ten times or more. The CDR3 reads CASSEQGIYEQYF. The CDR3 region has the DNA TGCGCCAGCAGTGAGCAGGGTATCTACGAGCAGTACTTC. The genes are TRBV10-1 and TRBJ2-7, with D perhaps TRBD1 (5 bases). The CDR3 is 13 amino acids. V lost 2 bases and J 3 bases, leaving 8 bases between the germline ends. Germline V lookup: CDR1 WNHNN, CDR2 SYGVQD (reference sequence).

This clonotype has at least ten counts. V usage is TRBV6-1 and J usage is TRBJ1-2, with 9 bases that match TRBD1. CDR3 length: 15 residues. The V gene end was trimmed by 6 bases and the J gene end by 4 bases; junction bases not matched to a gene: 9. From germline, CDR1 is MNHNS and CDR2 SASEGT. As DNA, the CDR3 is TGTGCCAGCAGAGAGAACCGGGACAGGGTCTATGGCTACACCTTC. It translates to CASRENRDRVYGYTF.

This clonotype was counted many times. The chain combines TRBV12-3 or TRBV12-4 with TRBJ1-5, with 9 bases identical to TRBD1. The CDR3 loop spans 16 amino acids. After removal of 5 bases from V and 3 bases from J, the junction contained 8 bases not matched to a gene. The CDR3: CASSRGDRAYNQPQHF. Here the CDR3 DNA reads TGTGCCAGCAGTCGTGGGGACAGGGCATACAATCAGCCCCAGCATTTT.

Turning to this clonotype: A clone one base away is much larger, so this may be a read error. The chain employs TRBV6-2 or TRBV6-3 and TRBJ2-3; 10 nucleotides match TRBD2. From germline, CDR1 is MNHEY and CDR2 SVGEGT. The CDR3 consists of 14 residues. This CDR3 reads CTSSLAGDTDTQYF. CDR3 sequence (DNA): TGTACCAGCAGTCTAGCGGGGGACACAGATACGCAGTATTTT.

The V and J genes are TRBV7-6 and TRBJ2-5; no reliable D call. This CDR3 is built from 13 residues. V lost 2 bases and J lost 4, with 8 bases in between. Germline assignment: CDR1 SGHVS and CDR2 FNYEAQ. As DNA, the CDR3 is TGTGCCAGCAGCTTAACGATACGAGAGACCCAGTACTTC. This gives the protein CASSLTIRETQYF. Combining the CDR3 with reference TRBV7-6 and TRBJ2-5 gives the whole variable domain GAGVSQSPRYKVTKRGQDVALRCDPISGHVSLYWYRQALGQGPEFLTYFNYEAQQDKSGLPNDRFSAERPEGSISTLTIQRTEQRDSAMYRCASSLTIRETQYFGPGTRLLVL.

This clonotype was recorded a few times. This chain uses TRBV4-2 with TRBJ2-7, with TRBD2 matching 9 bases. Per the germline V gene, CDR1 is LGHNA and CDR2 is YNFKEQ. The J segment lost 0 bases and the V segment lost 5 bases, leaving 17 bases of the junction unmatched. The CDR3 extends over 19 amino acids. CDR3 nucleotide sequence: TGTGCCAGCAGCGCAACGACAGAATTAGCGGGAGTTCCCTCCTACGAGCAGTACTTC. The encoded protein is CASSATTELAGVPSYEQYF.

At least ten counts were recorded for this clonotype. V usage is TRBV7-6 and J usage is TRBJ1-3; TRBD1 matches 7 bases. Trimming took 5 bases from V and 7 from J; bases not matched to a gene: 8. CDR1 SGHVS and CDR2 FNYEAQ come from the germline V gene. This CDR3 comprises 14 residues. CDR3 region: CASSRGTAENTIYF. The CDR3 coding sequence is TGTGCCAGCAGCCGCGGGACAGCGGAGAACACCATATATTTT.

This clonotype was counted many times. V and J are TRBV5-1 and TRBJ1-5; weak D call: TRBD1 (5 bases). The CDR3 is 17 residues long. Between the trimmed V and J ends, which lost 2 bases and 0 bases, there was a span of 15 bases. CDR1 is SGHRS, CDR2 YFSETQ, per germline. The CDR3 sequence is CASSLLRDGLSNQPQHF. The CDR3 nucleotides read TGCGCCAGCAGCTTACTCCGGGACGGACTTAGCAATCAGCCCCAGCATTTT.

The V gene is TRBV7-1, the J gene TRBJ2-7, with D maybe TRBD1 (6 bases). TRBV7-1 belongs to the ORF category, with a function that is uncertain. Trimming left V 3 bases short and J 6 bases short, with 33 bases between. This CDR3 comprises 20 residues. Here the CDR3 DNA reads TGTGCCAGCAGCTCCGACGTTCCCGGGACACCCCGGCACGGCTGGTCCGAGCAGTACTTC. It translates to CASSSDVPGTPRHGWSEQYF.

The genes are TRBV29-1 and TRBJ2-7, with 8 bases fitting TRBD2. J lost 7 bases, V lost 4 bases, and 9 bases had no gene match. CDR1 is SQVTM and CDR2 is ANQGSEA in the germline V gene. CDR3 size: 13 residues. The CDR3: CSVVKRGTLEQYF. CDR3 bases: TGCAGCGTTGTAAAGCGGGGGACCCTGGAGCAGTACTTC.

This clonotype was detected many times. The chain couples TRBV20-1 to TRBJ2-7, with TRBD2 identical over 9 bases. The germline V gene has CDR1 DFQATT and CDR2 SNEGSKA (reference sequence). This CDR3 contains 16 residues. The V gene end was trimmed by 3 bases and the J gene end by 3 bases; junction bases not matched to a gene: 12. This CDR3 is CSASRLGASGIYEQYF. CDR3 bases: TGCAGTGCTAGCCGTCTTGGAGCTAGCGGGATCTACGAGCAGTACTTC.

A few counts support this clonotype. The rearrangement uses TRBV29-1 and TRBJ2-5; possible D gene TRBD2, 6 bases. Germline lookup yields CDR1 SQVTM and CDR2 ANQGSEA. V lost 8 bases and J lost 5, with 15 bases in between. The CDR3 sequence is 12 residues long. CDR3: CSCGKQGETQYF. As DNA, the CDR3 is TGCAGCTGCGGGAAACAAGGGGAGACCCAGTACTTC.

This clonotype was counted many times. CDR3 sequence (DNA): TGTGCCAGCAGTTTGGGGCAGACAGGGAACACTGAAGCTTTCTTT. It translates to CASSLGQTGNTEAFF. The chain is built from TRBV12-3 or TRBV12-4 and TRBJ1-1; a weak D match, TRBD1 (6 bases). This CDR3 has 15 amino acids. Trimming shortened V by 3 bases and J by 1 base, and 12 bases separated the two germline ends.

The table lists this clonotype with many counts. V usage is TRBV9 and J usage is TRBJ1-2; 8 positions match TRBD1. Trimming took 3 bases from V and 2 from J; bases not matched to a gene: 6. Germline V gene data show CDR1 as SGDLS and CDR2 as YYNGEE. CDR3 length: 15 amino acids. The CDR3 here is CASSERQGSNYGYTF. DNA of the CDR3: TGTGCCAGCAGCGAGCGACAGGGGTCAAACTATGGCTACACCTTC.

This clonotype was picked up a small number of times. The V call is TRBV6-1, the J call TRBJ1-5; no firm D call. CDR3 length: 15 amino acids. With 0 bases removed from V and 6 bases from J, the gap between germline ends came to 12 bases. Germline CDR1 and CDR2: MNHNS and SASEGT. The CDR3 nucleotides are TGTGCCAGCAGTGAAGCCCGGGGAGGCTCTCAGCCCCAGCATTTT. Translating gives CASSEARGGSQPQHF.

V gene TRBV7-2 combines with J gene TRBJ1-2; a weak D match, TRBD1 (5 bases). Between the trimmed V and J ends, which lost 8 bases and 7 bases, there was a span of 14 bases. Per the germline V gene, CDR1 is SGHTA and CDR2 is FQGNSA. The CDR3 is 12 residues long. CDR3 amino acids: CASQGRTVGYTF. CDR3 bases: TGTGCCAGCCAGGGAAGGACGGTTGGCTACACCTTC.

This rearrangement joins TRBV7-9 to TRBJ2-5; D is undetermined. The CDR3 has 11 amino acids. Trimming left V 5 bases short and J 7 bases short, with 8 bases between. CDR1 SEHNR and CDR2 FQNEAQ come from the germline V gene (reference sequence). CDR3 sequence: CASSTSGTQYF. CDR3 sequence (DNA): TGTGCCAGCAGCACTTCGGGGACCCAGTACTTC.

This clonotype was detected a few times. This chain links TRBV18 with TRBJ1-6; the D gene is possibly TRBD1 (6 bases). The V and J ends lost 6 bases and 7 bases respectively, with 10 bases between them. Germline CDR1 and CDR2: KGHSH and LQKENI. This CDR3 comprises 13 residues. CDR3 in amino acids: CASSGQMNSPLHF. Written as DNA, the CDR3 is TGTGCCAGCTCTGGACAGATGAATTCACCCCTCCACTTT.

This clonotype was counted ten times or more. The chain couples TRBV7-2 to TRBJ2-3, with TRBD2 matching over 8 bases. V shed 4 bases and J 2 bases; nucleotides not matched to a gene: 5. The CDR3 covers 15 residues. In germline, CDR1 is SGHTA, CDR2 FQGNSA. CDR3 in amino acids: CASSSRLAPTDTQYF. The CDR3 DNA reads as TGTGCCAGCAGCTCCAGACTAGCGCCCACAGATACGCAGTATTTT.

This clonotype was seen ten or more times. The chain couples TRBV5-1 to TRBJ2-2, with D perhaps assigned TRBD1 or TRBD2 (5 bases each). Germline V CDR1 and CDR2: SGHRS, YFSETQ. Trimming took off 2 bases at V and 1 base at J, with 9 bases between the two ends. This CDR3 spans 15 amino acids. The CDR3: CASSFGGENTGELFF. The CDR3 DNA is TGCGCCAGCAGCTTTGGGGGAGAGAACACCGGGGAGCTGTTTTTT.

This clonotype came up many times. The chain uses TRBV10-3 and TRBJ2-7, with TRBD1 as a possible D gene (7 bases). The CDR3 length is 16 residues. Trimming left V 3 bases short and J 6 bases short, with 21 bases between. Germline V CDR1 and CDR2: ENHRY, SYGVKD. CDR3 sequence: CAISEIKAGGPSEQYF. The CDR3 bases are TGTGCCATCAGTGAAATTAAGGCAGGGGGGCCTTCCGAGCAGTACTTC.

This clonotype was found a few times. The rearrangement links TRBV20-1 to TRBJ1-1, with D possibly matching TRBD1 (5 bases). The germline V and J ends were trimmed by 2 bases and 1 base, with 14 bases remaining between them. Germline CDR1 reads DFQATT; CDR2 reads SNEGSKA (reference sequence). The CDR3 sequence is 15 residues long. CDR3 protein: CSARSPRGGNTEAFF. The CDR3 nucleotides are TGCAGTGCTAGATCCCCCCGGGGGGGGAACACTGAAGCTTTCTTT.

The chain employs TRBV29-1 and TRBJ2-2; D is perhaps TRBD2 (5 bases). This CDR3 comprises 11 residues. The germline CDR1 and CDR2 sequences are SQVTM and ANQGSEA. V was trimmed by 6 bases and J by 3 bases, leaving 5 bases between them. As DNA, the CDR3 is TGCAGCGTCGGGGACACCGGGGAGCTGTTTTTT. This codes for CSVGDTGELFF.

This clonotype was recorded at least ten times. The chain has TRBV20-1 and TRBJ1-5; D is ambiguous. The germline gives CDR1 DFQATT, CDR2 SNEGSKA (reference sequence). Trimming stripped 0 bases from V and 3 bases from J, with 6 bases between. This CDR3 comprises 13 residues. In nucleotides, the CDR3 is TGCAGTGCTAGAGAGGGCATCAATCAGCCCCAGCATTTT. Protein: CSAREGINQPQHF.

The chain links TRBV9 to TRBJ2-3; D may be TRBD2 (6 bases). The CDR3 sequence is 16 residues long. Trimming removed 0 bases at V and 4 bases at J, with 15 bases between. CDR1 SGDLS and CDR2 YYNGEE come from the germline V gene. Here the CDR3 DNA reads TGTGCCAGCAGCGTAGATATCGGGAGAGGAGCAGATACGCAGTATTTT. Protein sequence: CASSVDIGRGADTQYF.

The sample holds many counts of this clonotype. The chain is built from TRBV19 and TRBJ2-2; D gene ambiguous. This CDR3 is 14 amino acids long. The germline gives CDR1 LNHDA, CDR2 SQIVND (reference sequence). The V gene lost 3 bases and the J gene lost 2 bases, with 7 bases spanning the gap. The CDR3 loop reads CASSINSNTGELFF. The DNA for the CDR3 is TGTGCCAGTAGTATCAACAGCAACACCGGGGAGCTGTTTTTT.

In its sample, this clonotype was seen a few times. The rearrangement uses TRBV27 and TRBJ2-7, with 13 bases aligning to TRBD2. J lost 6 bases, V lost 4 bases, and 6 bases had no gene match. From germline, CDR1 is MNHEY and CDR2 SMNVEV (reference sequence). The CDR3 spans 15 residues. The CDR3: CASSSGTSGTGEQYF. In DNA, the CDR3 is TGTGCCAGCAGTTCTGGGACTAGCGGGACTGGCGAGCAGTACTTC.

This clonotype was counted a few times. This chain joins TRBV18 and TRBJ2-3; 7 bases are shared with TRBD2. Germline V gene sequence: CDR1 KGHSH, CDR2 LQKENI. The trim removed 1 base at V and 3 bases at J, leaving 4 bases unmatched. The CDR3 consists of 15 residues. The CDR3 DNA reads TGTGCCAGCTCACCACGGGAGGGTTTGACAGATACGCAGTATTTT. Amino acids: CASSPREGLTDTQYF.